The 17 T cell receptor beta chains in this list originate from one sample, sequenced in a study of T cell responses to AZD1222 COVID-19 vaccine. The table came from immunoSEQ multiplex PCR; TCRdb's copy has only in-frame clones and leaves some out. The sample shows 150,000 to 200,000 clones, 94% of them seen only once. The starting material was peripheral blood, obtained 28 days after the second AZD1222 dose. These TCRs come from an adult who received the AZD1222 COVID-19 vaccine.

The sample holds one count of this clone. Germline is not matched at one junction end, which may reflect a read error. The rearrangement links TRBV5-1 to TRBJ2-4, with D possibly matching TRBD1 (6 bases). Germline V gene lookup returns CDR1 SGHRS and CDR2 YFSETQ. The CDR3 contains 13 residues. CDR3: CASSSDPDRSVGF. For the CDR3, the DNA is TGCGCCAGCAGCTCTGATCCTGACAGGTCCGTTGGCTTC.

The chain is built from TRBV30 and TRBJ1-5, with D uncertain. The CDR3 has 13 amino acids. CDR1 and CDR2 (germline): GTSNPN, SVGIG (reference sequence). V lost 4 bases, J lost 7 bases, and 14 bases lay in between. The CDR3, as DNA: TGTGCCTGGAACCTCGGGAGCGGGCAGCCCCAGCATTTT. It yields the protein CAWNLGSGQPQHF.

This rearrangement joins TRBV2 to TRBJ1-5; no firm D call. V lost 4 bases to trimming and J lost 2 bases, with 9 bases between them. The length of the CDR3 is 14 residues. The germline gives CDR1 SNHLY, CDR2 FYNNEI. This chain's CDR3 is CASSGGRGNQPQHF. The CDR3 nucleotides read TGTGCCAGCAGTGGGGGTAGGGGCAATCAGCCCCAGCATTTT.

J is TRBJ1-2 and V is TRBV6-1; D ambiguous. Germline CDR1 is MNHNS and CDR2 is SASEGT. V dropped 1 base and J dropped 2 bases, with 17 bases sitting between them. This CDR3 comprises 17 residues. CDR3 in amino acids: CASSEVLIAHPNYGYTF. As DNA, the CDR3 is TGTGCCAGCAGTGAAGTCTTAATCGCGCATCCCAACTATGGCTACACCTTC.

This chain connects TRBV5-6 to TRBJ2-2, with D maybe TRBD2 (5 bases). V shed 4 bases and J shed 6 bases, with 16 bases lying between them. From germline, CDR1 is SGHDT and CDR2 YYEEEE. This CDR3 comprises 15 residues. The CDR3, as DNA: TGTGCCAGCAGCGAGTTGGGGAACGGGGCCGGGGAGCTGTTTTTT. Encoded protein: CASSELGNGAGELFF.

The chain uses TRBV18 and TRBJ1-2, with TRBD1 matching 7 bases. V shed 4 bases and J 2 bases; nucleotides not matched to a gene: 10. The CDR3 covers 16 residues. Germline V lookup: CDR1 KGHSH, CDR2 LQKENI. The CDR3 reads CASSHTEGALNYGYTF. The CDR3 DNA reads TGTGCCAGCTCACATACCGAGGGGGCCCTGAACTATGGCTACACCTTC. The variable domain in full, completed from reference TRBV18 and TRBJ1-2, reads NAGVMQNPRHLVRRRGQEARLRCSPMKGHSHVYWYRQLPEEGLKFMVYLQKENIIDESGMPKERFSAEFPKEGPSILRIQQVVRGDSAAYFCASSHTEGALNYGYTFGSGTRLTVV.

Only one count was recorded for this clone. This chain uses TRBV7-2 with TRBJ2-5; D gene unclear. The CDR3 is made up of 15 amino acids. The ends were cut back, 5 bases at V and 2 bases at J, with 15 bases in the middle. Germline loops: CDR1 SGHTA, CDR2 FQGNSA. The CDR3 sequence is CASSLRKSRQETQYF. CDR3 DNA: TGTGCCAGCAGCCTCCGCAAATCAAGACAAGAGACCCAGTACTTC.

This clone was observed a single time. The J gene is TRBJ2-4, the V gene TRBV28; D is unresolved. This CDR3 has 15 residues. V lost 4 bases, J lost 4 bases, and 14 bases lay in between. Germline CDR1 is MDHEN and CDR2 is SYDVKM. In DNA form, the CDR3 reads TGTGCCAGCAGTTCGACCGGTACCGGTAAAAACATTCAGTACTTC. It codes for CASSSTGTGKNIQYF. Together with reference TRBV28 and TRBJ2-4, the CDR3 gives the full variable domain: DVKVTQSSRYLVKRTGEKVFLECVQDMDHENMFWYRQDPGLGLRLIYFSYDVKMKEKGDIPEGYSVSREKKERFSLILESASTNQTSMYLCASSSTGTGKNIQYFGAGTRLSVL.

Notes on this clone: The identical CDR3 is also encoded by other nucleotide sequences in the sample. The V and J genes are TRBV9 and TRBJ2-3; D remains ambiguous. Germline CDR1 reads SGDLS; CDR2 reads YYNGEE. Trimming left V 2 bases short and J 6 bases short, with 7 bases between. This CDR3 has 12 amino acids. CDR3 in amino acids: CASSVLVDTQYF. In DNA, the CDR3 is TGTGCCAGCAGCGTCCTAGTGGATACGCAGTATTTT.

The rearrangement joins TRBV5-5 to TRBJ2-1; D not certain. There are 16 residues in the CDR3. With 0 bases removed from V and 7 bases from J, the gap between germline ends came to 17 bases. Germline V gene lookup returns CDR1 SGHKS and CDR2 YYEKEE (reference sequence). The CDR3, as DNA: TGTGCCAGCAGCTTGGTAGGGCTGCCTAAAGGGAATGAGCAGTTCTTC. Residues: CASSLVGLPKGNEQFF.

V gene TRBV7-6 combines with J gene TRBJ1-2; 8 positions match TRBD1. The V and J ends lost 0 bases and 4 bases, in that order; junction bases with no gene match: 7. CDR1 and CDR2 (germline): SGHVS, FNYEAQ. The CDR3 has 16 residues. The CDR3 coding sequence is TGTGCCAGCAGCTTAGCGGCAGGGGGCTGGGGCTATGGCTACACCTTC. It translates to CASSLAAGGWGYGYTF.

Here the CDR3 DNA reads TGTGCCAGCAGCAGGGATGGGGGGCCCTATGGCTACACCTTC. The encoded protein is CASSRDGGPYGYTF. J is TRBJ1-2 and V is TRBV2; maybe TRBD1 (6 bases). The CDR3 totals 14 residues. V was shortened by 6 bases and J by 4 bases, with 15 bases between the two germline ends. Germline V gene sequence: CDR1 SNHLY, CDR2 FYNNEI.

The V gene is TRBV5-4, the J gene TRBJ1-2, with D perhaps TRBD1 (6 bases). Germline V gene sequence: CDR1 SGHNT, CDR2 YYREEE (reference sequence). The CDR3 loop spans 15 amino acids. V lost 2 bases and J 5 bases, leaving 16 bases between the germline ends. The CDR3 sequence is CASSFFQTGPYGYTF. CDR3 in DNA: TGTGCCAGCAGCTTTTTCCAGACAGGCCCTTATGGCTACACCTTC.

V gene TRBV4-1 combines with J gene TRBJ2-1, with D uncertain. V lost 1 base, J lost 4 bases, and 11 bases lay in between. CDR1 is MGHRA, CDR2 YSYEKL, per germline. This CDR3 spans 15 amino acids. The CDR3 region has the DNA TGCGCCAGCAGCCAAGTCCCTCGCGATTACAATGAGCAGTTCTTC. Protein product: CASSQVPRDYNEQFF.

The gene calls are TRBV19 and TRBJ2-1; 7 bases fit TRBD2. CDR1 is LNHDA, CDR2 SQIVND, per germline (reference sequence). This CDR3 is built from 15 residues. V shed 2 bases, J shed 6 bases, and the junction held 7 bases outside the gene matches. The CDR3 here is CASSIRRETLNEQFF. The CDR3 DNA is TGTGCCAGTAGTATAAGGCGGGAGACCCTCAATGAGCAGTTCTTC.

CDR3 DNA: TGCAGCGTTGCAGAAAACTATGGCTACACCTTC. Amino acid sequence: CSVAENYGYTF. The V gene is TRBV29-1, the J gene TRBJ1-2, with unresolved D. Germline V gene sequence: CDR1 SQVTM, CDR2 ANQGSEA. V was clipped by 4 bases and J by 2 bases, with 5 bases between them. CDR3 size: 11 residues.

V is TRBV4-2 and J is TRBJ2-7; maybe TRBD1 (5 bases). Germline assignment: CDR1 LGHNA and CDR2 YNFKEQ. V lost 1 base and J 3 bases, leaving 13 bases between the germline ends. This CDR3 is 15 amino acids long. The CDR3 DNA reads TGTGCCAGCAGCCAAGGAATCGACAGTTTCTACGAGCAGTACTTC. This codes for CASSQGIDSFYEQYF.